This T cell receptor beta chain was found in a study of graft-versus-host responses after intestinal transplantation. Study summary: Isolated intestinal, liver-intestinal, or multivisceral transplants were what recipients had.

Sequenced by immunoSEQ multiplex PCR; TCRdb stores in-frame clones only, minus some. The top ten hold approximately 18% of the sample, which has just under 90,000 clones, around four fifths seen once. As for this clone: Antigen: not known.

The sample consisted of unstimulated CD8+ T cells sorted from spleen or lymph node cells, taken before intestinal transplant. The TCR was taken from a human donor who received an intestinal transplant.

For the CDR3, the DNA is TGTGCCAGCATTGGGGGAGACCAAGAGACCCAGTACTTC. Translated, it gives CASIGGDQETQYF. This chain links TRBV27 with TRBJ2-5, with D perhaps TRBD1 or TRBD2 (5 bases each). CDR1 MNHEY and CDR2 SMNVEV come from the germline V gene (reference sequence). This CDR3 has 13 amino acids. V was shortened by 7 bases and J by 0 bases, with 9 bases between the two germline ends.